The rows below give T cell receptor beta chains drawn from one sample of a study of cytomegalovirus exposure and HLA in healthy donors. Here immunoSEQ multiplex PCR was the method, and the copy in TCRdb shows in-frame clones only, minus some. The repertoire holds 65,000 or so clones, approximately 96% seen once, with around 4.5% in the top ten. The sequenced sample was PBMCs. Receptor source: a man aged 18 to 35 in good health and CMV-seropositive. The CDR3 runs from the conserved cysteine through the conserved F or W. The D gene is left open where the match is weak. The size of a clone is reported for some rows only, either as once, few or many, or as a class for expanded clones.

cdr3_nt cdr3_aa v_call d_call clone_size j_call
TGTGCCATCAGTGAGTCCGCTGCGGGAGGGCCCGATGAGCAGTTCTTC CAISESAAGGPDEQFF TRBV10-3 TRBD2 . TRBJ2-1
TGCGCCAGCAGCCAAGATGCGGGTCAGGGGGCGAGGGAGCAGTACTTC CASSQDAGQGAREQYF TRBV4-1 TRBD1 . TRBJ2-7
TGTGCCAGTAGTATAGGGGCGGGGGCAATCCAAGAGACCCAGTACTTC CASSIGAGAIQETQYF TRBV19 . . TRBJ2-5
TGTGCCAGCAGCCCCGGGACAGGGGCGGTCTACGAGCAGTACTTC CASSPGTGAVYEQYF TRBV7-9 TRBD1 . TRBJ2-7
TGTGCCAGCAGCTCCGGGACAGGGGCTTATGGCTACACCTTC CASSSGTGAYGYTF TRBV28 TRBD1 once TRBJ1-2
TGTGCCAGCAGCCTGTACAGGGGAATGGGCTACGAGCAGTACTTC CASSLYRGMGYEQYF TRBV5-5 TRBD1 . TRBJ2-7
TGTGCCAGCAGCTTCGGAGGGGGCGCGACGGACACCATATATTTT CASSFGGGATDTIYF TRBV7-9 TRBD1 . TRBJ1-3
TGTGCCATCAGTAGCGGGGGAGGCACCGGGGAGCTGTTTTTT CAISSGGGTGELFF TRBV10-3 TRBD2 . TRBJ2-2
TGTGCAGGCCGGGCTAGCGGTTCCTACGAGCAGTACTTC CAGRASGSYEQYF TRBV28 TRBD2 . TRBJ2-7
TGTGCCAGCAGTTTCACAGGGGGTGGGTACAATGAGCAGTTCTTC CASSFTGGGYNEQFF TRBV28 TRBD1 . TRBJ2-1
TGTGCTAGCAGCTTAGGGTCCGGGAACGAGCAGTACTTC CASSLGSGNEQYF TRBV7-7 . . TRBJ2-7
TGTGCCAGCAGCCTTAAGGGACAGTTCACGAACACCGGGGAGCTGTTTTTT CASSLKGQFTNTGELFF TRBV11-2 TRBD1 . TRBJ2-2
TGCAGCGTTGAAGGGGGGACAGGGGTAGAAGAGACCCAGTACTTC CSVEGGTGVEETQYF TRBV29-1 TRBD1 . TRBJ2-5
TGTGCCAGCAGCACCCACGGGGGACAGGGTCAGACCCAGTACTTC CASSTHGGQGQTQYF TRBV7-2 TRBD1 . TRBJ2-5
TGTGCCACCCAATGGGGGGTGACGGAGACCCAGTACTTC CATQWGVTETQYF TRBV7-9 . . TRBJ2-5
TGTGCCAGCAGTTTACTCCTTACTAGCGGGAGTTTCAGAGATACGCAGTATTTT CASSLLLTSGSFRDTQYF TRBV27 TRBD2 . TRBJ2-3
TGTGCCAGCAGTACCGACAGGGGTTCGGCCTACGAGCAGTACTTC CASSTDRGSAYEQYF TRBV6-1 TRBD1 . TRBJ2-7
TGTGCCAGCAGTGAATCTGGACACCCCTCCTACAATGAGCAGTTCTTC CASSESGHPSYNEQFF TRBV25-1 . . TRBJ2-1
TGTGCCAGCAGCTTGAGGGGGACAGCAACCTACGAGCAGTACTTC CASSLRGTATYEQYF TRBV7-8 TRBD1 . TRBJ2-7
TGTGCCAGCAAGGGGGAAAAAGGGGAGGCTTTCTTT CASKGEKGEAFF TRBV28 . few TRBJ1-1
TGCGCCAGCAGCCAAGGACTGATGAACACTGAAGCTTTCTTT CASSQGLMNTEAFF TRBV4-1 . . TRBJ1-1
TGTGCCAGCAGTAGACAGGGCGATCAGCCCCAGCATTTT CASSRQGDQPQHF TRBV6-6 TRBD1 . TRBJ1-5
TGTGCCAGTAGTATAACGGCAGGGGGCTTCAATGAGCAGTTCTTC CASSITAGGFNEQFF TRBV19 TRBD1 . TRBJ2-1
TGTGCCAGCAGCTCGACTAGCGGGAGGGAACGGGAGGAGCAGTTCTTC CASSSTSGREREEQFF TRBV11-2 TRBD2 . TRBJ2-1
TGTGCCAGCAGCTACATACGACAGCAGGGGAGTAGGGAAGCTTTCTTT CASSYIRQQGSREAFF TRBV7-9 . . TRBJ1-1
TGTGCCAGCAGCTCCGACAGAGAGACCCAGTACTTC CASSSDRETQYF TRBV11-2 . . TRBJ2-5